This TCR beta chain is drawn from a study of T cells after posttransplantation cyclophosphamide. Here immunoSEQ multiplex PCR was the method, and the copy in TCRdb shows in-frame clones only, minus some. The data show 45,000 to 65,000 clones, with approximately 86% seen just once and around 2.8% held by the top ten. CDR1 SGHTA and CDR2 FQGTGA come from the germline V gene. Trimming removed 5 bases at V and 1 base at J, with 9 bases between. This CDR3 comprises 14 residues. This rearrangement joins TRBV7-3 to TRBJ2-1, with D possibly matching TRBD1 (6 bases). This clonotype was obtained from a man aged 25-45 years with a blood cancer, CMV-positive, and with a related stem cell donor. Sequencing was done on a sample of PBMCs. Here the CDR3 reads CASSRGGSYNEQFF. The CDR3 nucleotides read TGTGCCAGCAGCCGAGGGGGATCCTACAATGAGCAGTTCTTC. The full variable domain, rest sourced from reference TRBV7-3 and TRBJ2-1, is GAGVSQTPSNKVTEKGKYVELRCDPISGHTALYWYRQSLGQGPEFLIYFQGTGAADDSGLPNDRFFAVRPEGSVSTLKIQRTERGDSAVYLCASSRGGSYNEQFFGPGTRLTVL.